Shown below are 8 T cell receptor beta chains from a single sample sequenced in a study of identifying expanded T cells in peripheral blood. Data came from immunoSEQ multiplex PCR; TCRdb stores just in-frame clones and leaves some out. Counted here are 90,000 to 120,000 clones, approximately 90% occurring once; the ten biggest clones make up about a sixth. Input material: blood. The receptors come from a person aged 18 to 69 in good health.

The J gene is TRBJ2-7, the V gene TRBV9; possible D gene TRBD1, 6 bases. CDR1 is SGDLS, CDR2 YYNGEE, per germline. The V and J ends lost 3 bases and 2 bases respectively, with 9 bases between them. This CDR3 is 13 amino acids long. CDR3 DNA: TGTGCCAGCAGCGAGGGGGATCCCTACGAGCAGTACTTC. Protein: CASSEGDPYEQYF.

This chain connects TRBV10-2 to TRBJ1-2; no clear D. Germline CDR1 and CDR2: WSHSY and SAAADI. V lost 3 bases and J lost 3, with 5 bases in between. The CDR3 spans 12 residues. The CDR3 protein is CASSDGHYGYTF. As DNA, the CDR3 is TGCGCCAGCAGTGACGGACACTATGGCTACACCTTC.

V gene TRBV2 combines with J gene TRBJ1-2; D not resolved. CDR3 size: 10 residues. V gave up 6 bases and J gave up 11 bases, with 10 bases separating them. CDR1 SNHLY and CDR2 FYNNEI come from the germline V gene. CDR3 residues: CASRFAWYTF. The CDR3 DNA sequence: TGTGCCAGCAGGTTCGCTTGGTACACCTTC. The full variable domain, completed using reference TRBV2 and TRBJ1-2, is EPEVTQTPSHQVTQMGQEVILRCVPISNHLYFYWYRQILGQKVEFLVSFYNNEISEKSEIFDDQFSVERPDGSNFTLKIRSTKLEDSAMYFCASRFAWYTFGSGTRLTVV.

This clone has just a few counts. The CDR3 region is CASSISESSYEQYF. CDR3 in DNA: TGTGCCAGTAGTATCTCGGAGAGCTCCTACGAGCAGTACTTC. The J gene is TRBJ2-7, the V gene TRBV19, with unresolved D. V was clipped by 3 bases and J by 0 bases, with 9 bases between them. In germline, CDR1 is LNHDA, CDR2 SQIVND (reference sequence). This CDR3 has 14 residues.

This clone was seen only once. This chain uses TRBV7-2 with TRBJ2-4; possibly TRBD1 for D (5 bases). V was trimmed by 3 bases and J by 1 base, leaving 13 bases between them. The length of the CDR3 is 16 residues. The germline gives CDR1 SGHTA, CDR2 FQGNSA. The CDR3 region has the DNA TGTGCCAGCAGCTTTAGTTGGTCAGGGGCCAAAAACATTCAGTACTTC. It translates to CASSFSWSGAKNIQYF. The variable domain in full, completed from reference TRBV7-2 and TRBJ2-4, reads GAGVSQSPSNKVTEKGKDVELRCDPISGHTALYWYRQSLGQGLEFLIYFQGNSAPDKSGLPSDRFSAERTGGSVSTLTIQRTQQEDSAVYLCASSFSWSGAKNIQYFGAGTRLSVL.

The chain uses TRBV28 and TRBJ1-2, with 7 bases that match TRBD1. CDR1 is MDHEN, CDR2 SYDVKM, per germline. V shed 6 bases and J 4 bases; nucleotides not matched to a gene: 5. There are 13 residues in the CDR3. The CDR3 DNA follows: TGTGCCAGCAGACTAACAGGGGCCTATGGCTACACCTTC. This translates into CASRLTGAYGYTF.

The chain recombines TRBV29-1 with TRBJ2-3, with D possibly being TRBD1 or TRBD2 (6 bases each). Trimming took 6 bases from V and 4 from J, leaving 17 bases between them. The CDR3 loop spans 14 amino acids. CDR1 is SQVTM, CDR2 ANQGSEA, per germline. The DNA for the CDR3 is TGCAGCGTGGGGGGCGGCGCGGTCGCAGATACGCAGTATTTT. The encoded protein is CSVGGGAVADTQYF.

The chain combines TRBV6-5 with TRBJ2-7; no reliable D call. The V gene's germline CDR1 is MNHEY and CDR2 SVGAGI. This CDR3 region has 16 residues. The V gene lost 0 bases and the J gene lost 3 bases, with 15 bases spanning the gap. CDR3 residues: CASSYSIQSAGYEQYF. CDR3 DNA: TGTGCCAGCAGTTACTCGATCCAATCAGCTGGCTACGAGCAGTACTTC.